Each of the 22 T cell receptor beta chains below was sequenced from the same sample in a study of patients and donors after allogeneic stem cell transplantation. TCRdb passed the RT-PCR reads through MiXCR, listing each CDR3 protein once. This sample has roughly 40,000 distinct CDR3 sequences, with under 35% found just once. What was sequenced was blood, either unsorted or a sorted T cell fraction (not recorded which). The receptor source for this set is a human donor who was either an allogeneic HSCT recipient or a stem cell or donor lymphocyte infusion donor (not recorded which). It is not recorded whose cells these are; they may come from a transplant donor.

This clonotype was seen only a few times. V usage is TRBV18 and J usage is TRBJ2-1; the D gene is possibly TRBD1 (6 bases). Trimming cost V 0 bases and J 7 bases, with 13 bases left between them. The CDR3 has 15 residues. Germline V gives CDR1 KGHSH, CDR2 LQKENI. CDR3 DNA sequence: TGTGCCAGCTCACCACCCCTTCCGGACAGAAATGAGCAGTTCTTC. As protein: CASSPPLPDRNEQFF.

This clonotype came up a few times. V is TRBV6-5 and J is TRBJ2-7; D not resolved. The length of the CDR3 is 14 residues. V was shortened by 0 bases and J by 1 base, with 7 bases between the two germline ends. The germline gives CDR1 MNHEY, CDR2 SVGAGI. CDR3 sequence (DNA): TGTGCCAGCAGTTACTCGAAAGGGTCCTACGAGCAGTACTTC. Its translation: CASSYSKGSYEQYF.

The rearrangement uses TRBV5-1 and TRBJ1-1, with unresolved D. Trimming cost V 0 bases and J 0 bases, with 6 bases left between them. This CDR3 is 14 amino acids long. CDR1 and CDR2 (germline): SGHRS, YFSETQ. The DNA of the CDR3 is TGCGCCAGCAGCTTGGCCAGAGTGAACACTGAAGCTTTCTTT. Translated: CASSLARVNTEAFF.

The sample holds many counts of this clonotype. This chain links TRBV6-2 or TRBV6-3 with TRBJ1-6, with TRBD1 as a possible D gene (5 bases). The CDR3 is 16 amino acids. Germline V gives CDR1 MNHEY, CDR2 SVGEGT. With 5 bases removed from V and 6 bases from J, the gap between germline ends came to 17 bases. The CDR3 nucleotides read TGTGCCAGCAGTACCACAGGAACCGAATTTAATTCACCCCTCCACTTT. It yields the protein CASSTTGTEFNSPLHF.

The gene calls are TRBV9 and TRBJ2-4; D remains unclear. The V end lost 0 bases, the J end lost 0 bases, and 10 bases lay between the germline ends. The germline V gene encodes CDR1 SGDLS and CDR2 YYNGEE. The CDR3 length is 16 residues. The CDR3 bases are TGTGCCAGCAGCGTAGGTCCGGAACTAGCCAAAAACATTCAGTACTTC. This codes for CASSVGPELAKNIQYF.

The chain recombines TRBV29-1 with TRBJ2-7, with 12 bases aligning to TRBD2. The trim removed 4 bases at V and 4 bases at J, leaving 5 bases unmatched. Germline-derived CDR1 and CDR2 are SQVTM and ANQGSEA. The CDR3 is 14 residues long. As DNA, the CDR3 is TGCAGCGTTGCTAGCGGGAGGGCCAGGTACGAGCAGTACTTC. Protein: CSVASGRARYEQYF.

The rearrangement links TRBV9 to TRBJ1-2; D not resolved. Germline CDR1 reads SGDLS; CDR2 reads YYNGEE. This CDR3 is built from 11 residues. Trimming took 0 bases from V and 10 from J, leaving 7 bases between them. In nucleotides, the CDR3 is TGTGCCAGCAGCGTAGGCCTGTACTACACCTTC. It translates to CASSVGLYYTF.

This clonotype was seen many times. The J gene is TRBJ1-1, the V gene TRBV6-2 or TRBV6-3; possibly TRBD1 for D (6 bases). Deletions cut 2 bases from V and 4 bases from J, with 8 bases between. Germline-derived CDR1 and CDR2 are MNHEY and SVGEGT. CDR3 length: 13 amino acids. The CDR3 sequence is CASSYRGTTEAFF. In DNA form, the CDR3 reads TGTGCCAGCAGTTACAGGGGGACCACTGAAGCTTTCTTT.

This clonotype has just one count. V and J are TRBV20-1 and TRBJ2-7; D not certain. The V gene's germline CDR1 is DFQATT and CDR2 SNEGSKA (reference sequence). This CDR3 has 14 amino acids. Trimming shortened V by 3 bases and J by 2 bases, and 14 bases separated the two germline ends. The CDR3 DNA sequence: TGCAGTGCTAGCGGTGTCGCGAGAACCTACGAGCAGTACTTC. It codes for CSASGVARTYEQYF.

The chain links TRBV4-1 to TRBJ2-7, with TRBD1 as a possible D gene (6 bases). This CDR3 contains 14 residues. The germline V gene has CDR1 MGHRA and CDR2 YSYEKL. The V end was cut by 3 bases, the J end by 0 bases, with 9 bases between. The CDR3 nucleotides are TGCGCCAGCAGCCATAGAGGGGGCTCCTACGAGCAGTACTTC. Its translation is CASSHRGGSYEQYF.

Only a few counts were recorded for this clonotype. Written as DNA, the CDR3 is TGCGCCAGCAGCCAAGACCCCTTGGACAGGTCCTATGGCTACACCTTC. Translated: CASSQDPLDRSYGYTF. The gene calls are TRBV4-3 and TRBJ1-2; 7 bases match TRBD1. V gave up 0 bases and J gave up 4 bases; unmatched junction bases: 8. Germline V lookup: CDR1 LGHNA, CDR2 YSLEER. The CDR3 totals 16 residues.

This clonotype was recorded at least ten times. The chain employs TRBV20-1 and TRBJ1-1, with unresolved D. V lost 1 base to trimming and J lost 5 bases, with 14 bases between them. CDR1 and CDR2 (germline): DFQATT, SNEGSKA (reference sequence). This CDR3 comprises 14 residues. The CDR3, as DNA: TGCAGTGCTAGAGGCGACAAGGCCTTGACTGAAGCTTTCTTT. This encodes CSARGDKALTEAFF.

This clonotype has only a few counts. The chain recombines TRBV7-3 with TRBJ2-3, with D perhaps matching TRBD1 (5 bases). CDR1 and CDR2 (germline): SGHTA, FQGTGA. This CDR3 is built from 15 residues. V gave up 2 bases and J gave up 2 bases, with 11 bases separating them. The chain's CDR3 is CASSLVREVTDTQYF. The CDR3 region has the DNA TGTGCCAGCAGCTTAGTCAGGGAAGTCACAGATACGCAGTATTTT.

The chain links TRBV10-3 to TRBJ1-2; D might be TRBD1 (6 bases). Germline-derived CDR1 and CDR2 are ENHRY and SYGVKD. This CDR3 comprises 15 residues. Trimming stripped 5 bases from V and 7 bases from J, with 20 bases between. CDR3 coding DNA: TGTGCCATCAGTTTAAGGGACACGGACGAAAGTGGCTACACCTTC. This codes for CAISLRDTDESGYTF.

This rearrangement joins TRBV9 to TRBJ2-2; no reliable D call. This CDR3 is built from 16 residues. The V end lost 3 bases, the J end lost 3 bases, and 15 bases lay between the germline ends. Germline V gives CDR1 SGDLS, CDR2 YYNGEE. The CDR3 DNA follows: TGTGCCAGCAGCGCGCGGACGGATTCCTACACCGGGGAGCTGTTTTTT. Translated, it gives CASSARTDSYTGELFF.

This clonotype has just a few counts. This chain uses TRBV4-1 with TRBJ2-1; 8 bases map to TRBD2. V was clipped by 5 bases and J by 6 bases; unmatched bases: 9. This CDR3 has 15 amino acids. From germline, CDR1 is MGHRA and CDR2 YSYEKL. The DNA of the CDR3 is TGCGCCAGCAGCGGCGTGATAGCGGGATCCAATGAGCAGTTCTTC. It codes for CASSGVIAGSNEQFF.

This clonotype was observed a handful of times. This chain connects TRBV4-3 to TRBJ2-7; no clear D gene. V lost 4 bases and J lost 6, with 13 bases in between. Germline V lookup: CDR1 LGHNA, CDR2 YSLEER. The CDR3 loop spans 13 amino acids. CDR3 bases: TGCGCCAGCAGCCTGGGGTTCCCGTCCGAGCAGTACTTC. This translates into CASSLGFPSEQYF.

This sequence joins TRBV11-2 and TRBJ2-2; 8 bases line up with TRBD2. V shed 6 bases, J shed 1 base, and the junction held 7 bases outside the gene matches. Germline V gene lookup returns CDR1 SGHAT and CDR2 FQNNGV. This CDR3 is 16 amino acids long. CDR3 bases: TGTGCCAGCAGGAGGGAAGCGGGGGTGAACACCGGGGAGCTGTTTTTT. Its translation is CASRREAGVNTGELFF. Using reference TRBV11-2 and TRBJ2-2 for the parts outside the CDR3, the full variable domain is EAGVAQSPRYKIIEKRQSVAFWCNPISGHATLYWYQQILGQGPKLLIQFQNNGVVDDSQLPKDRFSAERLKGVDSTLKIQPAKLEDSAVYLCASRREAGVNTGELFFGEGSRLTVL.

This clonotype was seen at least ten times. The chain couples TRBV28 to TRBJ1-3; D gene ambiguous. The CDR3 runs to 15 residues. Germline values: CDR1 MDHEN, CDR2 SYDVKM. Trimming removed 4 bases from V and 2 bases from J, with 12 bases in between. The CDR3 loop is CASSSLRQPGNTIYF. CDR3 sequence (DNA): TGTGCCAGCAGTTCGCTCAGACAACCTGGAAACACCATATATTTT.

This clonotype was observed at least ten times. The chain uses TRBV21-1 and TRBJ1-5; the table names TRBD1, a call not compared with the DNA. TRBV21-1 is a pseudogene segment. The CDR3 is 15 residues long. The CDR3 region has the DNA TGTGCCAGCATCGTCTTCCGGGGCCTCGTTCAGCCCCAGCATTTT. It translates to CASIVFRGLVQPQHF.

The chain carries TRBV27 and TRBJ2-2, with D tentatively TRBD2 (6 bases). The V end was cut by 6 bases, the J end by 0 bases, with 11 bases between. Germline V gene sequence: CDR1 MNHEY, CDR2 SMNVEV (reference sequence). The CDR3 covers 15 residues. The CDR3 nucleotides read TGTGCCAGCAGCCTGACTAGATCGAACACCGGGGAGCTGTTTTTT. This sequence encodes CASSLTRSNTGELFF.

A few counts support this clonotype. J is TRBJ1-1 and V is TRBV6-5, with D unclear. V shed 6 bases and J shed 8 bases, with 10 bases lying between them. Germline lookup yields CDR1 MNHEY and CDR2 SVGAGI. The CDR3 covers 11 residues. CDR3 nucleotides: TGTGCCAGCAGGATATCTACAGAAGCTTTCTTT. Translated: CASRISTEAFF.